This TCR beta chain was documented in a study of Graves' ophthalmopathy and Graves' hyperthyroidism. No donor had other autoimmune disease, uncontrolled infection, pregnancy or lactation. From fresh peripheral blood, roughly 9.3 ml in volume, the PBMCs were obtained. Overall study results and limits: In predicting ophthalmopathy progression, the model reached 70.59% sensitivity and 72.22% specificity.

This clonotype has ten or more counts. Its target is unknown. Germline V CDR1 and CDR2: SGHTA, FQGTGA. This CDR3 is built from 17 residues. V shed 1 base, J shed 1 base, and the junction held 5 bases outside the gene matches. The sequenced template was RNA, covering the TCR beta CDR3 region. The first-round RT-PCR employed HTBI primers together with the Qiagen OneStep RT-PCR kit. A multiplex PCR was then performed as the second round. TCRdb reanalysed the multiplex PCR reads using MiXCR and keeps one entry per CDR3 protein. The table records 170,000 or so distinct CDR3 sequences, 30% to 45% of them present only once.

The receptor was isolated from a woman aged 40 to 50 with Graves' ophthalmopathy. V is TRBV7-3 and J is TRBJ2-2; 8 bases map to TRBD1. The sequencing sample was made of peripheral blood. CDR3 sequence reads: CASSLKAGTGNTGELFF. The CDR3 coding sequence is TGTGCCAGCAGCTTAAAGGCCGGGACAGGGAACACCGGGGAGCTGTTTTTT.